This TCR beta chain was sequenced for a study of cytomegalovirus exposure and HLA in healthy donors. Study-level points and caveats: Most sequenced TCRs were rare (though some public TCRs occurred in many donors). Earlier analysis looked at TCR beta V segments, and most were productive about 90% or about 30% of the time.

To note about this clone: The antigen is not known.

PCR employed 60 Vbeta and 13 Jbeta primers. TCRdb keeps only in-frame clones here, not all; method: immunoSEQ multiplex PCR. The sample has approximately 82,000 clones; about four fifths are singletons. The germline CDR1 and CDR2 sequences are SQVTM and ANQGSEA. The CDR3 loop spans 14 amino acids. J gave up 4 bases and V 4 bases, and 6 bases lay outside the gene matches. V gene TRBV29-1 combines with J gene TRBJ2-5; TRBD2 aligns across 10 bases. The receptor was derived from a man aged 40-55 years in good health and CMV-seronegative. Sequences were obtained from PBMCs. The CDR3 reads CSVGAGGGRETQYF. As DNA, the CDR3 is TGCAGCGTTGGAGCGGGAGGGGGGCGAGAGACCCAGTACTTC.